The source of this T cell receptor beta chain is a study of HIV-infected patients and healthy controls. The study's findings and limits: Untreated HIV+ repertoires had roughly threefold fewer distinct CDR3s and lower Shannon diversity than healthy controls. MAIT alpha-chain CDR3s were frequent in healthy controls, depleted in HIV+. The seeming recovery of the Gini index after therapy in HIV-infected patients vanished in size-matched data.

With regard to this clonotype: Its target is not known.

The CDR3 is 17 residues long. With 2 bases removed from V and 4 bases from J, the gap between germline ends came to 21 bases. Germline V CDR1 and CDR2: LGHDT, YNNKEL (reference sequence). Approximately 500 ng RNA was reverse transcribed with alpha and beta constant-region primers. Alpha and beta chain libraries were made separately by chain-specific third strand synthesis with multiplexing indices. TCRdb re-called the 5' RACE reads through MiXCR, storing one row per CDR3 protein. The top ten hold 33% of the sample, which has around 4,900 distinct CDR3 sequences, 5.5% seen once. Antiretroviral therapy had run roughly three months, about 14 weeks, before follow-up blood collection. No cell fractionation was done, so the repertoire covers all unsorted peripheral blood T cells. A 2.5 ml peripheral blood sample was taken for RNA.

Specimen: blood, collected during antiretroviral therapy. This TCR derives from an adult with HIV infection. J is TRBJ2-7 and V is TRBV3-1, with TRBD2 as a possible D gene (6 bases). CDR3 DNA: TGTGCCAGCAGCCAAATCATCCGCATCGGGAGAGGGTACGAGCAGTACTTC. This sequence encodes CASSQIIRIGRGYEQYF.